The clone carrying this T cell receptor (beta chain) came up once. Losses at the gene ends were 3 bases for V and 4 bases for J; bases not matched to a gene: 14. The germline V gene encodes CDR1 SGDLS and CDR2 YYNGEE. The CDR3 is 17 residues long. Clones were read by immunoSEQ multiplex PCR, and TCRdb kept only the in-frame ones, dropping some. The table lists tens of thousands of clones, roughly nine tenths of them singletons. The record originates from a study of technical replicates of blood from several donors. This clonotype originated in a human donor in good health. Some clones in this sample may be carry-over from other donors' samples. Specimen: PBMCs. This chain uses TRBV9 with TRBJ2-5; the match to TRBD2 covers 8 bases. CDR3: CASSDPAGVPVGETQYF. The DNA of the CDR3 is TGTGCCAGCAGCGACCCAGCGGGAGTGCCCGTCGGAGAGACCCAGTACTTC. The variable domain in full, completed from reference TRBV9 and TRBJ2-5, reads DSGVTQTPKHLITATGQRVTLRCSPRSGDLSVYWYQQSLDQGLQFLIQYYNGEERAKGNILERFSAQQFPDLHSELNLSSLELGDSALYFCASSDPAGVPVGETQYFGPGTRLLVL.